The T cell receptor (beta chain) under discussion was sequenced for a study of blood T cell repertoires in COVID-19. Clones were sequenced by immunoSEQ multiplex PCR, and TCRdb holds only the in-frame ones, with some missing. The table lists more than 95,000 clones, roughly 83% of them singletons. V gave up 6 bases and J gave up 0 bases; unmatched junction bases: 6. The CDR3 contains 16 residues. CDR1 is MNHEY and CDR2 is SMNVEV in the germline V gene (reference sequence). The chain carries TRBV27 and TRBJ1-5; TRBD1 matches at 9 bases. Sequenced material: peripheral blood. This clonotype was sampled from a human donor in a cohort sampled during active COVID-19. The CDR3 sequence is CASRGQGTHSNQPQHF. Here the CDR3 DNA reads TGTGCCAGCAGAGGACAGGGGACCCATAGCAATCAGCCCCAGCATTTT.